These T cell receptor beta chains were read from a single sample in a study of vaccination effects on CD4 cells after COVID-19. The antigens these receptors bind are not known. Here immunoSEQ multiplex PCR was the method, and the copy in TCRdb shows in-frame clones only, minus some. In the table there are some 15,000 clones, around 75% of which are singletons. The material sequenced was CD4+ T cells from PBMCs cultured with HCoV-NL63 spike peptides, taken after COVID-19 vaccination. These receptor sequences come from a human donor who received a COVID-19 vaccine. The CDR3 runs from the conserved cysteine through the conserved F or W. A D gene is named only where the DNA matches it firmly. Only some rows state a clone size, as once, few, many or a class for expanded clones.

j_call	d_call	clone_size	v_call	cdr3_aa	cdr3_nt
TRBJ1-4	-	-	TRBV6-1	CASSESSFFFATNEKLFF	TGTGCCAGCAGTGAATCAAGTTTTTTCTTTGCAACTAATGAAAAACTGTTTTTT
TRBJ1-5	TRBD1	-	TRBV28	CASSTTGGGNQPQHF	TGTGCCAGCAGCACGACAGGGGGTGGCAATCAGCCCCAGCATTTT
TRBJ1-5	-	-	TRBV10-1	CASSDKGLTNQPQHF	TGCGCCAGCAGTGACAAGGGACTTACCAATCAGCCCCAGCATTTT
TRBJ1-1	-	-	TRBV5-1	CASSLTNTEAFF	TGCGCCAGCAGTCTGACGAACACTGAAGCTTTCTTT
TRBJ1-4	TRBD1	-	TRBV13	CASSPGTGRNEKLFF	TGTGCCAGCAGCCCAGGGACAGGGCGTAATGAAAAACTGTTTTTT
TRBJ2-7	-	-	TRBV7-2	CASSYLMSYEQYF	TGTGCCAGCAGCTACCTTATGAGCTACGAGCAGTACTTC
TRBJ2-3	-	-	TRBV6-6	CASRSGSTDTQYF	TGTGCCAGCAGGAGCGGGAGCACAGATACGCAGTATTTT
TRBJ2-7	-	-	TRBV5-1	CASQAGDRREQYF	TGCGCCAGCCAAGCCGGGGACCGTCGGGAGCAGTACTTC
TRBJ2-7	TRBD1	-	TRBV15	CATSSAGTVPYEQYF	TGTGCCACCAGCAGCGCCGGGACAGTACCCTACGAGCAGTACTTC
TRBJ2-2	TRBD1	-	TRBV19	CASSIATGVNTGELFF	TGTGCCAGTAGTATAGCCACAGGGGTTAACACCGGGGAGCTGTTTTTT
TRBJ2-1	TRBD2	-	TRBV12-5	CASGLVLTSGTNEQFF	TGTGCTAGTGGTTTGGTCTTGACTAGCGGTACGAATGAGCAGTTCTTC
TRBJ2-3	-	-	TRBV4-1	CASSPGADLGTQYF	TGCGCCAGCAGCCCCGGGGCGGACCTAGGTACGCAGTATTTT
TRBJ2-5	-	-	TRBV6-1	CASSERFGETQYF	TGTGCCAGCAGTGAACGCTTCGGGGAGACCCAGTACTTC
TRBJ2-5	-	-	TRBV28	CASSPQWGSSRGKTQYF	TGTGCCAGCAGCCCTCAGTGGGGATCCTCTCGTGGAAAGACCCAGTACTTC
TRBJ2-6	-	-	TRBV30	CAWRPQGSGANVLTF	TGTGCCTGGAGACCCCAGGGCTCTGGGGCCAACGTCCTGACTTTC
TRBJ2-7	TRBD1	once	TRBV6-5	CASSYTPDRGSYEQYF	TGTGCCAGCAGTTACACACCCGACAGGGGTAGCTACGAGCAGTACTTC
TRBJ2-3	TRBD2	few	TRBV4-1	CASSQGTGGLGGKTQYF	TGCGCCAGCAGCCAAGGGACGGGGGGGCTCGGTGGGAAGACGCAGTATTTT
TRBJ2-4	TRBD2	once	TRBV28	CASSQSGTSAGKNIQYF	TGTGCCAGCAGTCAATCCGGGACTAGTGCTGGCAAAAACATTCAGTACTTC
TRBJ2-7	TRBD1	-	TRBV6-5	CASSSMMDRTSYEQYF	TGTGCCAGCAGTTCCATGATGGACAGGACGTCCTACGAGCAGTACTTC
TRBJ2-2	TRBD2	few	TRBV9	CASSALAGMNTGELFF	TGTGCCAGCAGCGCCCTAGCGGGGATGAACACCGGGGAGCTGTTTTTT
TRBJ2-5	-	-	TRBV29-1	CSVLRDSQTQYF	TGCAGCGTATTGCGGGACTCACAGACCCAGTACTTC
TRBJ1-6	TRBD1	-	TRBV5-8	CASSLGGTGFNSPLHF	TGTGCCAGCAGCTTGGGTGGGACAGGATTTAATTCACCCCTCCACTTT
TRBJ2-1	TRBD2	-	TRBV2	CASSESGGAYNEQFF	TGTGCCAGCAGTGAATCGGGGGGGGCTTACAATGAGCAGTTCTTC
TRBJ2-3	TRBD1	-	TRBV28	CASSLPQGAGTDTQYF	TGTGCCAGCAGTCTCCCACAGGGGGCGGGAACAGATACGCAGTATTTT
TRBJ1-2	-	-	TRBV9	CASSVRSAGSYGYTF	TGTGCCAGCAGCGTAAGGAGCGCAGGGTCGTATGGCTACACCTTC
TRBJ2-6	-	once	TRBV24-1	CATSGGYSGANVLTF	TGTGCCACCAGTGGGGGGTACTCTGGGGCCAACGTCCTGACTTTC
TRBJ1-2	-	-	TRBV29-1	CSAPTGFYGYTF	TGCAGCGCCCCCACAGGATTCTATGGCTACACCTTC
TRBJ2-5	TRBD2	-	TRBV9	CASSASGGALETQYF	TGTGCCAGCAGCGCTAGCGGGGGGGCCTTAGAGACCCAGTACTTC
TRBJ1-4	TRBD1	-	TRBV11-2	CASSLGTGSFYEKLFF	TGTGCCAGCAGCTTAGGGACAGGGAGTTTTTATGAAAAACTGTTTTTT
TRBJ1-5	TRBD1	-	TRBV18	CASSPEDRGNQPQHF	TGTGCCAGCTCACCCGAGGACAGGGGGAATCAGCCCCAGCATTTT
TRBJ1-2	TRBD1	-	TRBV5-4	CASRDPDRTANYGYTF	TGTGCCAGCAGAGACCCGGACAGGACAGCTAACTATGGCTACACCTTC
TRBJ2-5	-	-	TRBV5-1	CASSPGANWETQYF	TGCGCCAGCAGCCCGGGTGCCAACTGGGAGACCCAGTACTTC
TRBJ2-1	-	-	TRBV27	CASSRLPQIAADEQFF	TGTGCCAGCTCGCGACTACCCCAGATCGCGGCGGATGAGCAGTTCTTC
TRBJ2-7	-	-	TRBV6-6	CASRRGQSYEQYF	TGTGCCAGCAGACGCGGACAGTCCTACGAGCAGTACTTC
TRBJ2-7	TRBD2	once	TRBV28	CASSSLRTSGYYEQYF	TGTGCCAGCAGTTCCCTACGGACTAGCGGGTACTACGAGCAGTACTTC
TRBJ1-6	-	few	TRBV27	CASSEGRNSPLHF	TGTGCCAGCAGCGAAGGCCGTAATTCACCCCTCCACTTT
TRBJ1-5	-	-	TRBV2	CASRTSSGLGNQPQHF	TGTGCCAGCAGGACCTCCTCTGGGCTCGGCAATCAGCCCCAGCATTTT
TRBJ2-7	-	once	TRBV19	CASSTRDGAYEQYF	TGTGCCAGTAGTACCCGGGACGGAGCCTACGAGCAGTACTTC
TRBJ2-2	-	few	TRBV12-3/TRBV12-4	CASSSLVGGELFF	TGTGCCAGCAGTTCCCTCGTCGGCGGGGAGCTGTTTTTT
TRBJ2-2	TRBD1	-	TRBV28	CASSLGTANTGELFF	TGTGCCAGCAGCCTAGGGACAGCGAACACCGGGGAGCTGTTTTTT
TRBJ2-1	-	-	TRBV6-6	CASSYRIGEQFF	TGTGCCAGCAGTTACCGCATCGGTGAGCAGTTCTTC
TRBJ1-4	-	-	TRBV5-4	CASSLGRTVGKLFF	TGTGCCAGCAGCTTGGGACGAACGGTCGGAAAACTGTTTTTT
TRBJ2-7	TRBD1	-	TRBV5-4	CASSLTGGYEQYF	TGTGCCAGCAGCTTGACAGGGGGCTACGAGCAGTACTTC